This T cell receptor beta chain was obtained from a study of CD8 T cells in ankylosing spondylitis. Study outcomes and limitations: Matched synovial fluid from ankylosing spondylitis patients was reported to be enriched for disease-linked clones. Seemingly characteristic of ankylosing spondylitis blood was a TCR beta motif consisting of fewer than 10 highly homologous variants.

Germline V lookup: CDR1 DFQATT, CDR2 SNEGSKA (reference sequence). V was trimmed by 6 bases and J by 4 bases, leaving 13 bases between them. This CDR3 has 13 amino acids. Libraries for TCR beta were made by quantitative 5'-RACE with molecular barcodes. From the 5' RACE reads, TCRdb called clonotypes with MiXCR, one entry per CDR3 protein. The table includes over 600,000 distinct CDR3 sequences, 15% to 20% detected once. A word on this clonotype: Antigen: not known.

The clonotype originates from a male donor with ankylosing spondylitis. The chain couples TRBV20-1 to TRBJ2-4, with D possibly matching TRBD2 (5 bases). What was sequenced was blood, either unsorted or a sorted T cell fraction (not recorded which). The CDR3 loop is CSAETGDKNIQYF. The CDR3 nucleotides are TGCAGTGCCGAGACCGGGGATAAAAACATTCAGTACTTC.